The T cell receptor beta chain under discussion was sequenced for a study of human T cells and chemical hapten exposure (dated by TCRdb to about 2021). Notes on the research overall: For sensitization, 2% DPC in acetone was applied to a 2 cm by 2 cm area of upper inner arm skin. The mostly female patient cohort included alopecia areata with under or over 50% scalp involvement, alopecia totalis and alopecia universalis. Nearly 30 alopecia patients gave blood for TCR sequencing at one to four time points (pre-sensitization, 2, 6 and 24 weeks). Patch tests used Finn chambers with 0.01% DPC on the upper back, scored after 6 days by International Contact Dermatitis Research Group standards. Blood samples were taken from patients before sensitization (week 0) and at 2, 6 and about 24 weeks after DPC sensitization. Patients additionally received weekly therapeutic DPC doses to the scalp throughout the approximately 25-week study period. Libraries were pooled for sequencing, and variation in per-sample TCR yields was attributed mainly to small differences in library volumes within the pool. In alopecia patients, the study followed how the peripheral blood TCR repertoire changed in vivo over primary and secondary sensitization to diphenylcyclopropenone (DPC), a hapten. What the study reported, not specific to this receptor: After repeated subsampling, the strength of the expansion versus patch-test correlation and the threshold at which it became significant changed. Significantly more large CDR3 similarity clusters were formed by expanded TCRs than by pre-sensitization or healthy control sets, consistent with antigen-driven responses. No change with DPC sensitization was found in the number of TCRs above 1 in 1000 frequency, and no evidence of global repertoire structure alterations was found. Patch test score was positively correlated with the number of PT1 expanded TCRs, with significance at thresholds 8, 16 and 32 but not at 4. Because all patients had alopecia, a presumed autoimmune disease, the immune response of the patients might differ from that of healthy individuals.

Measured from the cysteine to the phenylalanine, the CDR3 is 13 residues long. Kept here is only the CDR3 DNA, which spans 39 bases and is read in frame from base 1. V drops 2 bases and J drops 4 bases, leaving 9 bases in between. The germline V gene provides CDR1 SQVTM and CDR2 ANQGSEA. Receptor amplification or capture employed RACE. Sequenced using a NextSeq 500. During library preparation, unique molecular identifiers were attached to individual cDNA molecules so that TCRs could be counted quantitatively and reproducibly. Each blood RNA sample was used to sequence both TCR alpha and TCR beta chains. In the paper's pipeline: A median of about 87,000 TCRs per sample was observed, with a range of roughly 23,224 to 750,000. The Decombinator software suite was used to annotate V, J and CDR3 in the TCR reads. For the PS versus PT1 abundance plots, all samples were subsampled to the same number of TCRs (28,000). TCRs were defined as expanded if absent before sensitization and observed at least eight times at the 2-week time point. Using fastp trimming at Q25 and MiXCR clonotype assembly, TCRdb reanalyzed the public sequencing data and kept in-frame beta chains. Rows are unified per CDR3 protein, each entry keeping the most common DNA and genes. Here the V and J calls rest on TCRdb's processing, not on the authors' analysis. The sample yields 27,000 or so distinct CDR3 sequences; approximately 9% were counted once. Approximately 7% of the sample is taken by the ten largest.

Sample time point, as interpreted from the label and publication: patch test 2, 6 weeks after DPC sensitization. The treatment or condition label on this specimen signifies: therapeutic diphenylcyclopropenone sensitization with weekly scalp DPC. At each patch-test visit, blood was drawn before the patch test was applied. Eligible patients were aged 18 to 70, diagnosed with alopecia, deemed suitable for DPC therapy, and excluded if pregnant. Total RNA was extracted from unfractionated whole blood that had been collected in Tempus Blood RNA tubes. This clonotype has ten or more counts. This receptor's antigen is unknown. No qualities accompany the bases; no much larger clone lies one base away.

The specimen was whole blood, collected in connection with sensitization to the hapten diphenylcyclopropenone (DPC). The sequence joins TRBV29-1 to TRBJ1-5; a confident D gene designation cannot be given. This sequence was found in a young man with alopecia areata. Some clones in this sample may be carry-over from other donors' samples. The bases are TGCAGCGTTGAATGGGCCCCTAATCAGCCCCAGCATTTT. This gives the protein CSVEWAPNQPQHF.